The rows below give T cell receptor beta chains drawn from one sample of a study of lymphopenia after photon versus proton radiotherapy. TCRdb's table, derived via immunoSEQ multiplex PCR, lists solely in-frame clones and lacks some. Among around 64,000 clones listed, 87% were seen once. This sample comprised peripheral blood, obtained from a patient treated with proton-based radiotherapy. The origin of the receptors is a man older than 75 with esophageal cancer. Both conserved end residues are part of each CDR3. The D gene is left open where the match is weak. Not all rows give a size; the values are once, few, many and, for expanded clones, a class.

J: TRBJ1-2
D: -
size: -
V: TRBV7-9
length: 13
CDR3: CASSLEQGNGYTF
DNA: TGTGCCAGCAGCTTAGAACAGGGAAATGGCTACACCTTC

J: TRBJ1-1
D: -
size: once
V: TRBV19
length: 14
CDR3: CASSIGQGVLGAFF
DNA: TGTGCCAGTAGTATCGGGCAGGGAGTTCTGGGAGCTTTCTTT

J: TRBJ2-7
D: -
size: once
V: TRBV5-4
length: 17
CDR3: CASSRYQGSPLNYEQYF
DNA: TGTGCCAGCAGCCGATACCAGGGGTCTCCGCTAAATTACGAGCAGTACTTC

J: TRBJ2-4
D: -
size: -
V: TRBV28
length: 12
CDR3: CASSSYLNIQYF
DNA: TGTGCCAGCAGCTCCTACCTAAACATTCAGTACTTC

J: TRBJ1-1
D: TRBD1
size: -
V: TRBV27
length: 17
CDR3: CARRGGTGGFTSTEAFF
DNA: TGTGCCCGCAGGGGGGGGACAGGGGGCTTCACTTCCACTGAAGCTTTCTTT

J: TRBJ1-6
D: -
size: once
V: TRBV5-1
length: 13
CDR3: CASSEGYNSPLHF
DNA: TGCGCCAGCAGCGAGGGCTATAATTCACCCCTCCACTTT

J: TRBJ2-1
D: -
size: -
V: TRBV19
length: 12
CDR3: CASSYRDNEQFF
DNA: TGTGCCAGCTCTTACAGGGACAATGAGCAGTTCTTC

J: TRBJ1-5
D: -
size: few
V: TRBV2
length: 13
CDR3: CASSDQGGQPQHF
DNA: TGTGCCAGCAGTGACCAGGGAGGCCAGCCCCAGCATTTT

J: TRBJ2-3
D: TRBD1
size: once
V: TRBV7-7
length: 18
CDR3: CASSLGAGGPLGTDTQYF
DNA: TGTGCTAGCAGCTTAGGGGCAGGGGGTCCCCTGGGCACAGATACGCAGTATTTT

J: TRBJ1-5
D: -
size: once
V: TRBV4-2
length: 15
CDR3: CASSQGPGAVGPQHF
DNA: TGTGCCAGCAGCCAAGGACCAGGGGCAGTGGGGCCCCAGCATTTT

J: TRBJ2-1
D: TRBD2
size: -
V: TRBV15
length: 17
CDR3: CATSRELAGIIYNEQFF
DNA: TGTGCCACCAGCAGGGAGCTAGCGGGGATAATTTACAATGAGCAGTTCTTC

J: TRBJ1-2
D: -
size: -
V: TRBV7-2
length: 13
CDR3: CASSPRSRGGYTF
DNA: TGTGCCAGCAGCCCTCGATCGAGGGGAGGCTACACCTTC

J: TRBJ2-7
D: -
size: -
V: TRBV5-6
length: 15
CDR3: CASSLPDALGYEQYF
DNA: TGTGCCAGCAGCCTGCCGGACGCCTTAGGGTACGAGCAGTACTTC

J: TRBJ2-2
D: -
size: -
V: TRBV6-6
length: 13
CDR3: CASSYRGAGELFF
DNA: TGTGCCAGCAGTTACAGGGGGGCCGGGGAGCTGTTTTTT

J: TRBJ2-1
D: -
size: -
V: TRBV14
length: 14
CDR3: CASSQVDGYNEQFF
DNA: TGTGCCAGCAGCCAAGTGGACGGCTACAATGAGCAGTTCTTC

J: TRBJ2-7
D: TRBD2
size: -
V: TRBV19
length: 17
CDR3: CASSPSIRSGGGYEQYF
DNA: TGTGCCAGTAGTCCCTCGATACGGAGTGGGGGGGGCTACGAGCAGTACTTC

J: TRBJ2-1
D: TRBD2
size: -
V: TRBV5-1
length: 15
CDR3: CASSLGAGAYNEQFF
DNA: TGCGCCAGCAGCTTGGGAGCGGGAGCTTACAATGAGCAGTTCTTC

J: TRBJ2-3
D: -
size: -
V: TRBV19
length: 13
CDR3: CASRNSFTDTQYF
DNA: TGTGCCAGTCGGAACAGCTTCACAGATACGCAGTATTTT

J: TRBJ2-5
D: TRBD2
size: -
V: TRBV11-2
length: 16
CDR3: CASSSIGRGSEETQYF
DNA: TGTGCCAGCAGCAGCATCGGGAGGGGATCAGAAGAGACCCAGTACTTC

J: TRBJ2-1
D: TRBD2
size: -
V: TRBV6-1
length: 16
CDR3: CASSEAVGLADNEQFF
DNA: TGTGCCAGCAGTGAAGCGGTTGGACTAGCGGACAATGAGCAGTTCTTC

J: TRBJ2-5
D: -
size: -
V: TRBV5-6
length: 14
CDR3: CASSLYAEKETQYF
DNA: TGTGCCAGCAGCTTGTACGCAGAGAAAGAGACCCAGTACTTC

J: TRBJ1-2
D: TRBD1
size: -
V: TRBV7-9
length: 13
CDR3: CASSHRGNYGYTF
DNA: TGTGCCAGCAGCCACAGGGGAAACTATGGCTACACCTTC

J: TRBJ2-4
D: -
size: -
V: TRBV5-5
length: 12
CDR3: CASSIGSGPTDF
DNA: TGTGCCAGCAGCATTGGGTCGGGCCCCACCGACTTC

J: TRBJ2-1
D: TRBD1
size: -
V: TRBV18
length: 15
CDR3: CASSRQTGCDNEQFF
DNA: TGTGCCAGCTCACGGCAGACAGGGTGCGACAATGAGCAGTTCTTC

J: TRBJ1-1
D: TRBD1
size: once
V: TRBV5-1
length: 13
CDR3: CASSGGQRTEAFF
DNA: TGCGCCAGCAGCGGGGGACAGAGGACTGAAGCTTTCTTT

J: TRBJ2-7
D: -
size: -
V: TRBV4-3
length: 16
CDR3: CASSQDALGNSYEQYF
DNA: TGCGCCAGCAGCCAAGATGCTTTGGGGAACTCCTACGAGCAGTACTTC

J: TRBJ1-1
D: TRBD1
size: -
V: TRBV30
length: 13
CDR3: CAWAGQANTEAFF
DNA: TGTGCCTGGGCGGGACAGGCCAACACTGAAGCTTTCTTT

J: TRBJ1-1
D: -
size: -
V: TRBV5-6
length: 14
CDR3: CASSRGTLNTEAFF
DNA: TGTGCCAGCAGCCGCGGGACACTGAACACTGAAGCTTTCTTT

J: TRBJ2-2
D: TRBD2
size: once
V: TRBV19
length: 15
CDR3: CASSVSGGAPGELFF
DNA: TGTGCCAGTAGTGTTAGCGGGGGGGCCCCCGGGGAGCTGTTTTTT

J: TRBJ2-4
D: TRBD2
size: -
V: TRBV4-3
length: 16
CDR3: CASSHQLAEGFNIQYF
DNA: TGCGCCAGCAGCCATCAACTAGCGGAAGGGTTCAACATTCAGTACTTC

J: TRBJ2-2
D: TRBD1
size: -
V: TRBV19
length: 19
CDR3: CASSTPRLADRVGTGELFF
DNA: TGTGCCAGTAGTACCCCCCGGCTTGCGGACAGGGTTGGTACCGGGGAGCTGTTTTTT

J: TRBJ2-1
D: TRBD1
size: -
V: TRBV7-7
length: 16
CDR3: CASSRGTGGSYNEQFF
DNA: TGTGCCAGCAGCCGAGGGACAGGGGGCTCCTACAATGAGCAGTTCTTC

J: TRBJ2-4
D: TRBD2
size: -
V: TRBV7-2
length: 14
CDR3: CASSPSGGRDIQYF
DNA: TGTGCCAGCAGCCCTAGCGGGGGCCGGGACATTCAGTACTTC

J: TRBJ2-7
D: TRBD1
size: -
V: TRBV27
length: 14
CDR3: CASSTRQGLIEQYF
DNA: TGTGCCAGCAGTACCCGACAGGGCCTTATCGAGCAGTACTTC

J: TRBJ1-4
D: -
size: -
V: TRBV6-4
length: 16
CDR3: CASSRGQLATNEKLFF
DNA: TGTGCCAGCAGCCGAGGACAGCTCGCAACTAATGAAAAACTGTTTTTT

J: TRBJ1-6
D: -
size: few
V: TRBV9
length: 14
CDR3: CASSVAGGNSPLHF
DNA: TGTGCCAGCAGCGTAGCTGGGGGGAATTCACCCCTCCACTTT

J: TRBJ2-5
D: TRBD1
size: -
V: TRBV10-1
length: 15
CDR3: CASSEGTGGRETQYF
DNA: TGCGCCAGCAGTGAGGGGACAGGGGGCCGAGAGACCCAGTACTTC

J: TRBJ1-2
D: -
size: few
V: TRBV19
length: 16
CDR3: CASSPQGKGANYGYTF
DNA: TGTGCCAGTAGCCCACAGGGAAAGGGAGCTAACTATGGCTACACCTTC

J: TRBJ2-3
D: TRBD2
size: once
V: TRBV7-9
length: 13
CDR3: CASRASGSDTQYF
DNA: TGTGCCAGCAGGGCTAGCGGGAGCGATACGCAGTATTTT

J: TRBJ2-3
D: -
size: once
V: TRBV7-2
length: 15
CDR3: CASSLATGVTDTQYF
DNA: TGTGCCAGCAGCTTAGCCACGGGAGTAACGGATACGCAGTATTTT

J: TRBJ1-6
D: -
size: few
V: TRBV7-2
length: 13
CDR3: CASSSLRNSPLHF
DNA: TGTGCCAGCAGCTCGCTCAGAAATTCACCCCTCCACTTT

J: TRBJ2-5
D: -
size: -
V: TRBV6-5
length: 14
CDR3: CASSKQDLQETQYF
DNA: TGTGCCAGCAGCAAACAGGATTTACAAGAGACCCAGTACTTC

J: TRBJ2-3
D: -
size: -
V: TRBV18
length: 16
CDR3: CASSPPAATSTDTQYF
DNA: TGTGCCAGCTCACCCCCGGCGGCTACTAGCACAGATACGCAGTATTTT

J: TRBJ2-3
D: TRBD1
size: -
V: TRBV29-1
length: 13
CDR3: CSVTPGQTDTQYF
DNA: TGCAGCGTTACCCCGGGACAGACAGATACGCAGTATTTT

J: TRBJ2-1
D: TRBD2
size: once
V: TRBV19
length: 15
CDR3: CASSIGAGGQGEQFF
DNA: TGTGCCAGTAGTATAGGAGCGGGGGGGCAGGGTGAGCAGTTCTTC

J: TRBJ2-2
D: TRBD1
size: -
V: TRBV15
length: 19
CDR3: CATSRGGFVGTGNSGELFF
DNA: TGTGCCACCAGCAGAGGGGGATTCGTCGGGACAGGGAATTCCGGGGAGCTGTTTTTT

J: TRBJ1-1
D: -
size: once
V: TRBV11-2
length: 14
CDR3: CASSLVRANTEAFF
DNA: TGTGCCAGCAGCTTAGTGAGGGCTAACACTGAAGCTTTCTTT

J: TRBJ2-3
D: -
size: -
V: TRBV11-3
length: 13
CDR3: CASSLGPTDTQYF
DNA: TGTGCCAGCAGCTTAGGTCCCACAGATACGCAGTATTTT

J: TRBJ1-5
D: -
size: -
V: TRBV19
length: 18
CDR3: CASNRMAGKSLSNQPQHF
DNA: TGTGCCAGTAATAGGATGGCAGGGAAAAGTTTGAGCAATCAGCCCCAGCATTTT

J: TRBJ2-5
D: -
size: -
V: TRBV23-1
length: 16
CDR3: CASSQSRRFPQETQYF
DNA: TGCGCCAGCAGTCAATCTAGGAGATTTCCCCAAGAGACCCAGTACTTC

J: TRBJ2-5
D: -
size: -
V: TRBV6-5
length: 15
CDR3: CASSYQGGGLQTQYF
DNA: TGTGCCAGCAGTTATCAGGGGGGTGGCTTGCAGACCCAGTACTTC